This paragraph covers one T cell receptor beta chain sequence. Antigen unknown. The sample is drawn from a study of cytomegalovirus exposure and HLA in healthy donors. PCR was performed using 60 Vbeta and 13 Jbeta primers. Sequencing used immunoSEQ multiplex PCR; TCRdb keeps in-frame clones, though not all of them. The sample has some 40,000 clones, roughly 63% seen once. The junction had 4 bases not matched to a gene; V was cut back by 5 bases and J by 5 bases. Germline V gene lookup returns CDR1 SGHTA and CDR2 FQGTGA. The CDR3 runs to 15 residues. Study results and limitations: A missense variant in DCLRE1C was later tied to TCR beta V- and J-gene trimming. Segments of the TCR beta V type were, in most cases, productive about 87% or about 30% of the time in an earlier analysis.

The sequencing sample was made of PBMCs. The chain recombines TRBV7-3 with TRBJ2-3, with 13 bases matching TRBD2. The receptor's source is a man aged 60 to 69 in good health and CMV-seropositive. The CDR3 nucleotides read TGTGCCAGCAGCACTAGCGGGAGGGCCGTAGATACGCAGTATTTT. Amino acids: CASSTSGRAVDTQYF.